This is a list of T cell receptor beta chains from one sample in a study of cytomegalovirus exposure and HLA in healthy donors. Some clones are missing from TCRdb's copy, which holds only in-frame ones; the method was immunoSEQ multiplex PCR. The sample shows under 65,000 clones, roughly 84% of them seen only once. Sequenced sample: PBMCs. The receptors shown here come from a woman younger than 35 in good health and CMV-seronegative. The conserved cysteine and the conserved F or W are not part of the CDR3 here. Each record gives: J gene, V gene, CDR3 protein.

>TRBJ2-1|TRBV28
ASSLEGGSNEQF
>TRBJ1-6|TRBV2
ASNEQGAIDNSPLH
>TRBJ2-1|TRBV14
ASSQGTGGHPYNEQF
>TRBJ2-1|TRBV5-1
ASRPTGTSGLAEQF
>TRBJ2-5|TRBV28
ASSLEGGIETQY
>TRBJ1-1|TRBV4-2
ASSQGVGAF
>TRBJ2-1|TRBV27
ASRPGTSAYNEQF
>TRBJ1-1|TRBV6-1
ASSEITDPDRDTEAF
>TRBJ1-1|TRBV9
ASSPRQGVAEAF
>TRBJ2-2|TRBV25-1
ASSEFEGPSTGELF
>TRBJ2-3|TRBV10-3
AISETSTDTQY
>TRBJ2-1|TRBV7-6
ASSFNPTMDNEQF
>TRBJ2-2|TRBV7-3
ASSFGAANTGELF
>TRBJ2-7|TRBV23-1
ASSQSSRQTYEQY
>TRBJ1-4|TRBV7-6
ASSSSGFSGEKLF
>TRBJ1-1|TRBV7-8
ASRTTGPRTEAS